A single sample is the source of the 20 T cell receptor beta chains below, sequenced in a study of vaccination and CD4 T cells after COVID-19. These TCRs are of unknown antigen specificity. The Oncomine TCR Beta short-read assay sequenced DNA from cultured CD4+ T cells. TCRdb re-called the PCR reads with MiXCR, one entry per CDR3 protein. This sample has several thousand distinct CDR3 sequences; about three fifths occur once, and the top ten carry roughly 7.6%. Treatment of the sample: 10-day PBMC culture with coronavirus spike peptide pools or control peptides (ViraFEST assay). The source material was CD4+ T cells from blood, cultured in vitro. These receptors came from a human donor who had recovered from COVID-19.

The chain combines TRBV7-6 with TRBJ2-3; TRBD2 agrees at 12 bases. V lost 3 bases, J lost 7 bases, and 5 bases stayed unmatched. The CDR3 covers 15 residues. Germline CDR1 SGHVS, CDR2 FNYEAQ. The CDR3 loop is CASSLSLAGGNTQYF. As DNA, the CDR3 is TGTGCCAGCAGCTTGAGTCTAGCGGGGGGGAATACGCAGTATTTT.

This chain links TRBV20-1 with TRBJ2-1; TRBD2 agrees at 9 bases. CDR3 length: 14 residues. Germline CDR1 is DFQATT and CDR2 is SNEGSKA (reference sequence). After removal of 5 bases from V and 10 bases from J, the junction contained 12 bases not matched to a gene. The DNA of the CDR3 is TGCAGTGCTCAAGGCGGGAGGGCCAGCGCCGAGCAGTTCTTC. It yields the protein CSAQGGRASAEQFF.

This clonotype has only a few counts. The chain employs TRBV27 and TRBJ1-5, with D uncertain. Trimming removed 2 bases at V and 4 bases at J, with 9 bases between. The germline gives CDR1 MNHEY, CDR2 SMNVEV (reference sequence). The CDR3 runs to 14 residues. CDR3 amino acids: CASSLSAQNQPQHF. In DNA form, the CDR3 reads TGTGCCAGCAGTTTAAGTGCCCAGAATCAGCCCCAGCATTTT.

This clonotype was counted a single time. V gene TRBV19 combines with J gene TRBJ1-2; D uncertain. V lost 5 bases and J 8 bases, leaving 15 bases between the germline ends. The germline V gene has CDR1 LNHDA and CDR2 SQIVND (reference sequence). The CDR3 is 13 residues long. The CDR3 DNA sequence: TGTGCCAGTAGTGGAACGCTACTAAGCGGCTACACCTTC. It specifies CASSGTLLSGYTF.

This clonotype was found a few times. This rearrangement joins TRBV20-1 to TRBJ1-1; maybe TRBD1 (5 bases). V gave up 5 bases and J gave up 4 bases, with 17 bases separating them. The CDR3 has 14 residues. Germline assignment: CDR1 DFQATT and CDR2 SNEGSKA (reference sequence). CDR3 protein: CSALRGEGSTEAFF. CDR3 in DNA: TGCAGTGCTCTGCGGGGGGAAGGGAGCACTGAAGCTTTCTTT.

This clonotype was found once. V and J are TRBV10-2 and TRBJ2-2, with D unresolved. This CDR3 has 14 residues. The germline gives CDR1 WSHSY, CDR2 SAAADI. V was clipped by 2 bases and J by 0 bases, with 4 bases between them. Here the CDR3 DNA reads TGCGCCAGCAGTGAGCAGGCGAACACCGGGGAGCTGTTTTTT. Translation: CASSEQANTGELFF.

The V call is TRBV7-7, the J call TRBJ2-3; TRBD2 agrees at 8 bases. After removal of 4 bases from V and 3 bases from J, the junction contained 6 bases not matched to a gene. The CDR3 has 15 residues. Germline V gene lookup returns CDR1 SSHAT and CDR2 FNYEAQ (reference sequence). The CDR3 nucleotides are TGTGCCAGCAGCTCCGGCGCGGGGGGAACAGATACGCAGTATTTT. Translation: CASSSGAGGTDTQYF.

The chain employs TRBV2 and TRBJ2-2, with 7 bases lining up with TRBD1. With V trimmed by 6 bases and J by 6 bases, 4 bases remained unmatched. There are 13 residues in the CDR3. Per germline, CDR1 SNHLY and CDR2 FYNNEI. The CDR3 sequence is CASSDRVPGELFF. The CDR3 region has the DNA TGTGCCAGCAGCGACAGGGTTCCCGGGGAGCTGTTTTTT.

This chain joins TRBV6-2 or TRBV6-3 and TRBJ1-5; D possibly corresponds to TRBD1 (5 bases). The CDR3 length is 13 residues. V was shortened by 8 bases and J by 4 bases, with 12 bases between the two germline ends. Germline V CDR1 and CDR2: MNHEY, SVGEGT. CDR3: CASGQDKNQPQHF. In DNA, the CDR3 is TGTGCCAGCGGACAAGACAAAAATCAGCCCCAGCATTTT.

This clonotype appeared once. The chain combines TRBV24-1 with TRBJ2-3; 9 bases map to TRBD2. Germline loops: CDR1 KGHDR, CDR2 SFDVKD. Trimming cost V 0 bases and J 5 bases; bases outside gene matches: 5. This CDR3 comprises 16 residues. For the CDR3, the DNA is TGTGCCACCAGTGATTTGCGGCGGGGGGGCAAAGATACGCAGTATTTT. It yields the protein CATSDLRRGGKDTQYF.

The V gene is TRBV7-8, the J gene TRBJ2-5; tentative D call: TRBD1 (6 bases). This CDR3 region has 11 residues. The V gene lost 5 bases and the J gene lost 7 bases, with 8 bases spanning the gap. Germline CDR1 reads SGHVS; CDR2 reads FQNEAQ. The chain's CDR3 is CASSQGGTQYF. CDR3 sequence (DNA): TGTGCCAGCAGCCAAGGGGGGACCCAGTACTTC.

This clonotype was observed a few times. This chain joins TRBV20-1 and TRBJ1-2; D is perhaps TRBD1 (6 bases). The CDR3 is 15 residues long. CDR1 and CDR2 (germline): DFQATT, SNEGSKA (reference sequence). V lost 1 base and J lost 5, with 17 bases in between. DNA of the CDR3: TGCAGTGCTAGAGGGGGGGCACAGAACTATTATGGCTACACCTTC. Amino acids: CSARGGAQNYYGYTF.

This rearrangement joins TRBV7-9 to TRBJ1-2; tentative D call: TRBD1 (5 bases). The V gene's germline CDR1 is SEHNR and CDR2 FQNEAQ (reference sequence). This CDR3 region has 13 residues. Trimming removed 5 bases at V and 1 base at J, with 8 bases between. The CDR3 region is CASSRQINYGYTF. The CDR3 DNA reads TGTGCCAGCAGCCGACAGATTAACTATGGCTACACCTTC.

This clonotype was seen a handful of times. This chain links TRBV7-8 with TRBJ2-7; D not certain. CDR1 is SGHVS, CDR2 FQNEAQ, per germline. The CDR3 loop spans 14 amino acids. V lost 3 bases and J 4 bases, leaving 13 bases between the germline ends. Here the CDR3 reads CASSFRRNSYEQYF. The CDR3 DNA follows: TGTGCCAGCAGCTTCAGACGGAACTCTTACGAGCAGTACTTC.

This clonotype was observed a handful of times. The chain links TRBV12-3 or TRBV12-4 to TRBJ1-6; the D is unclear. This CDR3 comprises 15 residues. V was cut by 3 bases and J by 6 bases, with 12 bases left in between. Here the CDR3 reads CASSLILRGNSPLHF. The CDR3, as DNA: TGTGCCAGCAGTTTGATCCTTCGGGGTAATTCACCCCTCCACTTT.

The V gene is TRBV7-8, the J gene TRBJ2-7; D ambiguous. The CDR3 has 12 residues. V shed 5 bases and J shed 2 bases, with 7 bases lying between them. Germline values: CDR1 SGHVS, CDR2 FQNEAQ. The CDR3 DNA reads TGTGCCAGCAGCCCGCTCGCCTACGAGCAGTACTTC. This gives the protein CASSPLAYEQYF.

This clonotype was observed a few times. V and J are TRBV20-1 and TRBJ1-3; 7 bases are a match to TRBD1. The germline gives CDR1 DFQATT, CDR2 SNEGSKA (reference sequence). The CDR3 loop spans 15 amino acids. The V gene end was trimmed by 3 bases and the J gene end by 0 bases; junction bases not matched to a gene: 5. The CDR3 loop is CSARRGQSSGNTIYF. In nucleotides, the CDR3 is TGCAGTGCTAGGAGGGGACAGAGCTCTGGAAACACCATATATTTT.

The gene calls are TRBV15 and TRBJ1-5; D not resolved. The V end lost 1 base, the J end lost 3 bases, and 10 bases lay between the germline ends. Germline-derived CDR1 and CDR2 are LNHNV and YYDKDF (reference sequence). CDR3 length: 15 amino acids. This chain's CDR3 is CATSRVLTDNQPQHF. The CDR3 bases are TGTGCCACCAGCAGAGTTCTGACGGACAATCAGCCCCAGCATTTT.

The chain employs TRBV27 and TRBJ1-1; tentatively, D is TRBD1 (5 bases). Germline CDR1 and CDR2: MNHEY and SMNVEV (reference sequence). The CDR3 consists of 16 residues. V was clipped by 2 bases and J by 1 base, with 14 bases between them. The CDR3 spells CASSLGLGRGNTEAFF. The CDR3 coding sequence is TGTGCCAGCAGTTTAGGATTGGGTAGGGGGAACACTGAAGCTTTCTTT.

The V call is TRBV7-2, the J call TRBJ2-7; 8 nucleotides match TRBD2. The CDR3 contains 15 residues. The V segment lost 1 base and the J segment 3 bases; nucleotides outside the gene matches: 5. Germline V CDR1 and CDR2: SGHTA, FQGNSA. The CDR3 sequence is CASSLVLAGDYEQYF. Here the CDR3 DNA reads TGTGCCAGCAGCTTAGTTCTAGCGGGCGACTACGAGCAGTACTTC. Drawing the rest from reference TRBV7-2 and TRBJ2-7, the complete variable domain is GAGVSQSPSNKVTEKGKDVELRCDPISGHTALYWYRQSLGQGLEFLIYFQGNSAPDKSGLPSDRFSAERTGGSVSTLTIQRTQQEDSAVYLCASSLVLAGDYEQYFGPGTRLTVT.